This entry lists 24 T cell receptor beta chains sequenced from one sample in a study of blood T cell repertoires in COVID-19. The data were produced by immunoSEQ multiplex PCR, yet TCRdb's version contains in-frame clones alone and is incomplete. Of roughly 110,000 clones in the sample, 85% to 95% were seen once. Sample: peripheral blood. The receptors here all came from a young woman with acute or convalescent COVID-19.

This chain uses TRBV15 with TRBJ2-1; 7 bases are a match to TRBD2. CDR3 length: 16 residues. Germline trimming cut 6 bases from V and 0 bases from J; bases unmatched to any gene: 8. CDR1 is LNHNV, CDR2 YYDKDF, per germline (reference sequence). Written as DNA, the CDR3 is TGTGCCACCAGGTTGGGGGGAGGGGCCTCCTACAATGAGCAGTTCTTC. It codes for CATRLGGGASYNEQFF. Using reference TRBV15 and TRBJ2-1 for the parts outside the CDR3, the full variable domain is DAMVIQNPRYQVTQFGKPVTLSCSQTLNHNVMYWYQQKSSQAPKLLFHYYDKDFNNEADTPDNFQSRRPNTSFCFLDIRSPGLGDTAMYLCATRLGGGASYNEQFFGPGTRLTVL.

The chain is built from TRBV5-4 and TRBJ2-5; 9 positions match TRBD2. Germline-derived CDR1 and CDR2 are SGHNT and YYREEE (reference sequence). The CDR3 is 17 residues long. The V gene end was trimmed by 3 bases and the J gene end by 0 bases; junction bases not matched to a gene: 9. For the CDR3, the DNA is TGTGCCAGCAGCTCTGCGGGGGGGACAGCACACCAAGAGACCCAGTACTTC. This encodes CASSSAGGTAHQETQYF.

This clone has a single count. The chain carries TRBV2 and TRBJ2-1; D gene uncertain. Trimming removed 6 bases at V and 9 bases at J, with 6 bases between. Germline-derived CDR1 and CDR2 are SNHLY and FYNNEI. The CDR3 extends over 10 amino acids. The CDR3 protein is CASSRGEQFF. CDR3 coding DNA: TGTGCCAGCAGCCGAGGTGAGCAGTTCTTC.

With regard to this clone: One junction end does not reproduce the germline sequence, and a read error may be involved. The chain carries TRBV7-7 and TRBJ2-1; 13 bases are a match to TRBD2. Germline V CDR1 and CDR2: SSHAT, FNYEAQ (reference sequence). This CDR3 has 15 residues. CDR3 sequence: CASSRGLAGTDEQFF. The CDR3 nucleotides are TGTGCTAGCAGCCGGGGACTAGCGGGAACAGATGAGCAGTTCTTC.

On this clone itself: At the DNA level, this CDR3 is encoded by other sequences in the same sample as well. The chain uses TRBV11-2 and TRBJ2-7; 8 positions agree with TRBD1. The germline V gene has CDR1 SGHAT and CDR2 FQNNGV. With V trimmed by 5 bases and J by 2 bases, 14 bases remained unmatched. The length of the CDR3 is 17 residues. The CDR3 spells CASSPINRQGSPYEQYF. The CDR3 bases are TGTGCCAGCAGCCCTATAAATCGACAGGGGTCCCCCTACGAGCAGTACTTC.

The chain uses TRBV7-9 and TRBJ2-1, with D possibly matching TRBD2 (6 bases). CDR1 is SEHNR and CDR2 is FQNEAQ in the germline V gene (reference sequence). V was trimmed by 4 bases and J by 8 bases, leaving 18 bases between them. This CDR3 comprises 15 residues. The CDR3, as DNA: TGTGCCAGCAGCTCCTTTGCTGGGGGGTGGGATGAGCAGTTCTTC. Translation: CASSSFAGGWDEQFF.

The rearrangement uses TRBV4-1 and TRBJ1-1; 7 bases align to TRBD1. V shed 0 bases and J 5 bases; nucleotides not matched to a gene: 6. Germline V CDR1 and CDR2: MGHRA, YSYEKL. The CDR3 loop spans 15 amino acids. The CDR3 DNA is TGCGCCAGCAGCCAAGATGCAGGGGGAATTACTGAAGCTTTCTTT. Encoded protein: CASSQDAGGITEAFF.

V gene TRBV15 combines with J gene TRBJ2-1, with 8 positions matching TRBD2. Unmatched junction bases numbered 12, after V lost 0 bases and J lost 8 bases. The CDR3 covers 17 residues. Germline V gene sequence: CDR1 LNHNV, CDR2 YYDKDF (reference sequence). This CDR3 is CATSRDLRRGEVDEQFF. The CDR3 DNA follows: TGTGCCACCAGCAGAGATCTGAGGCGGGGGGAGGTCGATGAGCAGTTCTTC.

The V and J genes are TRBV5-1 and TRBJ1-2; 9 nucleotides align to TRBD1. Per the germline V gene, CDR1 is SGHRS and CDR2 is YFSETQ. V trimming: 4 bases; J trimming: 1 base; junction bases outside the gene matches: 5. The CDR3 contains 15 residues. The CDR3 DNA sequence: TGCGCCAGCAGCCCGTCGGGACAGGGTAACTATGGCTACACCTTC. Its translation is CASSPSGQGNYGYTF.

This chain connects TRBV6-5 to TRBJ2-7; D not certain. V shed 6 bases and J shed 4 bases, with 16 bases lying between them. The CDR3 contains 14 residues. Germline loops: CDR1 MNHEY, CDR2 SVGAGI. For the CDR3, the DNA is TGTGCCAGCAGGACCGGTGGGCCCCCGTACGAGCAGTACTTC. It translates to CASRTGGPPYEQYF.

The chain has TRBV2 and TRBJ1-5, with 10 positions matching TRBD1. V lost 8 bases and J lost 6; bases outside the gene matches: 10. This CDR3 contains 15 residues. The germline V gene encodes CDR1 SNHLY and CDR2 FYNNEI. The CDR3 is CASGLDRGSGQPQHF. CDR3 nucleotides: TGTGCCAGCGGATTGGACAGGGGGTCGGGTCAGCCCCAGCATTTT.

This chain connects TRBV27 to TRBJ1-1; 7 bases agree with TRBD1. Trimming took 4 bases from V and 1 from J; bases not matched to a gene: 6. Germline V gene data show CDR1 as MNHEY and CDR2 as SMNVEV (reference sequence). The CDR3 runs to 15 residues. Written as DNA, the CDR3 is TGTGCCAGCAGTTCCTCCGGGACAGAGAACACTGAAGCTTTCTTT. Its protein is CASSSSGTENTEAFF.

The genes are TRBV7-3 and TRBJ2-1; 10 nucleotides match TRBD2. The V gene's germline CDR1 is SGHTA and CDR2 FQGTGA. The trim removed 7 bases at V and 5 bases at J, leaving 8 bases unmatched. The CDR3 length is 15 residues. The CDR3 sequence: CASNKGLAWDNEQFF. CDR3 coding DNA: TGTGCCAGCAATAAGGGACTAGCGTGGGACAATGAGCAGTTCTTC.

This chain connects TRBV10-3 to TRBJ1-1; D is unresolved. Per the germline V gene, CDR1 is ENHRY and CDR2 is SYGVKD. The CDR3 is made up of 14 amino acids. V was pared by 3 bases and J by 0 bases, with 8 bases between. As DNA, the CDR3 is TGTGCCATCAGTGATACAGCCATGAACACTGAAGCTTTCTTT. Protein sequence: CAISDTAMNTEAFF.

The rearrangement links TRBV5-4 to TRBJ1-1; TRBD1 aligns across 8 bases. Trimming took 0 bases from V and 6 from J; bases not matched to a gene: 7. Germline V gene lookup returns CDR1 SGHNT and CDR2 YYREEE (reference sequence). The CDR3 spans 15 residues. The CDR3, as DNA: TGTGCCAGCAGCTTGGTGCAGGGGGCGCTTTCTGAAGCTTTCTTT. This gives the protein CASSLVQGALSEAFF.

The chain links TRBV3-1 (or the pseudogene TRBV3-2) to TRBJ2-7; D perhaps matches TRBD2 (5 bases). Germline loops: CDR1 LGHDT, CDR2 YNNKEL (reference sequence). V was clipped by 6 bases and J by 3 bases, with 12 bases between them. This CDR3 has 13 amino acids. CDR3 region: CASSPRRDYEQYF. As DNA, the CDR3 is TGTGCCAGCAGTCCTAGACGGGACTACGAGCAGTACTTC.

This chain connects TRBV19 to TRBJ1-1, with no clear D. Germline CDR1 and CDR2: LNHDA and SQIVND (reference sequence). Between the trimmed V and J ends, which lost 5 bases and 7 bases, there was a span of 14 bases. There are 13 residues in the CDR3. The CDR3: CASSSGSRLEAFF. CDR3 nucleotides: TGTGCCAGTAGTTCCGGGTCGAGACTTGAAGCTTTCTTT.

This chain links TRBV12-3 or TRBV12-4 with TRBJ1-6; D is unresolved. Trimming removed 0 bases at V and 6 bases at J, with 3 bases between. The CDR3 runs 13 residues. The chain's CDR3 is CASSLAANSPLHF. Written as DNA, the CDR3 is TGTGCCAGCAGTTTAGCAGCTAATTCACCCCTCCACTTT.

The J gene is TRBJ2-1, the V gene TRBV30; 10 bases match TRBD2. There are 15 residues in the CDR3. The germline V gene encodes CDR1 GTSNPN and CDR2 SVGIG (reference sequence). V lost 1 base and J lost 3; bases outside the gene matches: 3. The CDR3 coding sequence is TGTGCCTGGAGTGCCGGACTAGCGGACTACAATGAGCAGTTCTTC. The encoded protein is CAWSAGLADYNEQFF.

The chain links TRBV5-1 to TRBJ2-1; 8 positions match TRBD2. Germline-derived CDR1 and CDR2 are SGHRS and YFSETQ. With 0 bases clipped from V and 7 bases from J, the junction kept 6 bases outside the gene matches. This CDR3 spans 15 amino acids. DNA of the CDR3: TGCGCCAGCAGCTTGGGGGCGGGAGGAGGTAATGAGCAGTTCTTC. Residues: CASSLGAGGGNEQFF.

The gene calls are TRBV7-8 and TRBJ1-2, with D hard to call. This CDR3 is 13 amino acids long. Trimming shortened V by 1 base and J by 7 bases, and 10 bases separated the two germline ends. Germline lookup yields CDR1 SGHVS and CDR2 FQNEAQ. CDR3 DNA sequence: TGTGCCAGCAGCTTAGGAGGGTCTGGTGGCTACACCTTC. Its protein product is CASSLGGSGGYTF.

This chain links TRBV11-3 with TRBJ2-3; 11 bases match TRBD2. The germline V gene has CDR1 SGHNT and CDR2 YENEEA. Unmatched junction bases numbered 3, after V lost 3 bases and J lost 4 bases. CDR3 length: 15 residues. CDR3 in DNA: TGTGCCAGCAGCTTTCTAGCGGGGGGTCCAGATACGCAGTATTTT. It translates to CASSFLAGGPDTQYF.

This chain links TRBV5-1 with TRBJ2-1; 9 nucleotides match TRBD2. There are 17 residues in the CDR3. V trimming: 1 base; J trimming: 0 bases; junction bases outside the gene matches: 5. The germline V gene has CDR1 SGHRS and CDR2 YFSETQ. As DNA, the CDR3 is TGCGCCAGCAGCTTGCACTTTAGCGGGGGCTCCTACAATGAGCAGTTCTTC. Its protein is CASSLHFSGGSYNEQFF.

V is TRBV19 and J is TRBJ1-5; TRBD1 might be the D (5 bases). V lost 5 bases and J lost 4, with 12 bases in between. This CDR3 is built from 14 residues. CDR1 and CDR2 from the germline V gene are LNHDA and SQIVND (reference sequence). The CDR3, as DNA: TGTGCCAGTAGTCCTCGACAGTCTAATCAGCCCCAGCATTTT. It encodes CASSPRQSNQPQHF.